This is a list of T cell receptor beta chains from one sample in a study of cytomegalovirus exposure and HLA in healthy donors. Profiled with immunoSEQ multiplex PCR; TCRdb holds only in-frame clones, not every one. This table has approximately 150,000 clones, about 77% appearing once. The sample consisted of PBMCs. These receptors all come from a male donor in good health and CMV-seropositive. The CDR3 runs from the conserved cysteine through the conserved F or W. A D gene is named only where the DNA matches it firmly. Clone size, where shown, is once, few, many, or a class for clones that have expanded.

D gene,clone size,V gene,J gene,CDR3 DNA,CDR3 protein
.,.,TRBV7-2,TRBJ1-5,TGTGCCAGCAGCTTAGCGTCCATGAATCAGCCCCAGCATTTT,CASSLASMNQPQHF
TRBD1,few,TRBV2,TRBJ1-4,TGTGCCAGCAGTGACAGGGGGCGCTGGGAAAAACTGTTTTTT,CASSDRGRWEKLFF
.,.,TRBV5-1,TRBJ1-1,TGCGCCAGCAGCGCGTGGACAGTCATGAACACTGAAGCTTTCTTT,CASSAWTVMNTEAFF
.,.,TRBV6-1,TRBJ1-1,TGTGCCAGCAGTCCCGCGAGGGAAGTGAACACTGAAGCTTTCTTT,CASSPAREVNTEAFF
.,.,TRBV11-2,TRBJ2-1,TGTGCCAGCAGCTTAGGACTGGATGAGCAGTTCTTC,CASSLGLDEQFF
.,.,TRBV6-5,TRBJ1-2,TGTGCCAGCAGTTCCCCCGATCCGGGTGGCTACACCTTC,CASSSPDPGGYTF
.,.,TRBV6-5,TRBJ2-3,TGTGCCAGCAGTTACTCGACCGCTAGGAATACGCAGTATTTT,CASSYSTARNTQYF
TRBD2,.,TRBV7-9,TRBJ2-5,TGTGCCAGCAGCCTACTAGCGGGGGTTGGGACCCAGTACTTC,CASSLLAGVGTQYF
.,.,TRBV20-1,TRBJ2-5,TGCAGTGTGCAGACTCAAGAGACCCAGTACTTC,CSVQTQETQYF
TRBD1,.,TRBV5-1,TRBJ2-2,TGCGCCAGCAGCATGGACAGGGTGAACACCGGGGAGCTGTTTTTT,CASSMDRVNTGELFF
TRBD1,.,TRBV5-6,TRBJ1-2,TGTGCCAGCAGCTCGGGACAGGGATCGTATGGCTACACCTTC,CASSSGQGSYGYTF
.,.,TRBV30,TRBJ1-1,TGTGCCTGGATTCCCTCGATACTCATGAACACTGAAGCTTTCTTT,CAWIPSILMNTEAFF
TRBD1,.,TRBV7-2,TRBJ1-5,TGTGCCAGCAGCCTCGACAGGGGGCCTCCCTATCAGCCCCAGCATTTT,CASSLDRGPPYQPQHF
TRBD2,.,TRBV4-1,TRBJ2-7,TGCGCCAGCAGCCAAGGAGGACTAGCGGGGGCTTTCTCCTACGAGCAGTACTTC,CASSQGGLAGAFSYEQYF
.,.,TRBV30,TRBJ2-2,TGTGCCTGGAGTGAGCCCCACAGAGACACCGGGGAGCTGTTTTTT,CAWSEPHRDTGELFF
.,.,TRBV21-1,TRBJ1-6,TGTGCCAGCAGCAAAAGCGGGACAGGGCCGGAACGGGCCCTCCACTTT,CASSKSGTGPERALHF
TRBD1,.,TRBV5-1,TRBJ2-7,TGCGCCAGCAGCTTGGACAGGGGCAACGAGCAGTACTTC,CASSLDRGNEQYF
TRBD1,few,TRBV27,TRBJ1-2,TGTGCCAGCAGTTTAGTAGGCAGGGGGTTGCAATATTATGGCTACACCTTC,CASSLVGRGLQYYGYTF
.,.,TRBV30,TRBJ1-3,TGTGCCTGGGGGCGAAACACCATATATTTT,CAWGRNTIYF
.,.,TRBV7-8,TRBJ2-1,TGTGCCAGCAGCTTAGCGGGGAGCTACAATGAGCAGTTCTTC,CASSLAGSYNEQFF
.,.,TRBV6-5,TRBJ1-2,TGTGCCAGCAGTGAACGGTGGGGGGAGTATGGCTACACCTTC,CASSERWGEYGYTF
.,.,TRBV29-1,TRBJ1-1,TGCAGCGTTGAAACAGGGGAAGCTTTCTTT,CSVETGEAFF
.,.,TRBV25-1,TRBJ1-1,TGTGCCAGCAGTGAATCTTGGGGGGAAGAAGCTTTCTTT,CASSESWGEEAFF
TRBD1,.,TRBV19,TRBJ1-4,TGTGCCAGTTGCGACCGACAGGGGAACGAAAAACTGTTTTTT,CASCDRQGNEKLFF
.,.,TRBV11-1,TRBJ1-6,TGTGCCAGCAGCTTAACTCTTAATTCACCCCTCCACTTT,CASSLTLNSPLHF
TRBD2,many,TRBV6-1,TRBJ2-5,TGTGCCAGCAGTGAAGTAGCGGGGGGCCTTGAGACCCAGTACTTC,CASSEVAGGLETQYF
TRBD1,.,TRBV7-8,TRBJ1-5,TGTGCCAGCAGCTTGGGACAGGGTGGGCTCAATCAGCCCCAGCATTTT,CASSLGQGGLNQPQHF
.,few,TRBV30,TRBJ1-1,TGTGCACGAACCGGGGACACTGAAGCTTTCTTT,CARTGDTEAFF
TRBD2,.,TRBV7-6,TRBJ2-3,TGTGCCAGCAGCTACGGACTAGCGGGGGACGTCTTCAACACAGATACGCAGTATTTT,CASSYGLAGDVFNTDTQYF
TRBD1,.,TRBV9,TRBJ2-3,TGTGCCAGCAGCGCGAGTCAGGGGGTCACAGATACGCAGTATTTT,CASSASQGVTDTQYF
.,.,TRBV15,TRBJ2-5,TGTGCCACCAGCAGAGACAGGGAAGAGACCCAGTACTTC,CATSRDREETQYF
TRBD1,.,TRBV7-6,TRBJ1-5,TGTGCCAGCAGCCCCCGGGACAGCCATCAGCCCCAGCATTTT,CASSPRDSHQPQHF
TRBD2,.,TRBV18,TRBJ2-3,TGTGCCAGCTCACCGTCAAGCGGGGCCTTAGATACGCAGTATTTT,CASSPSSGALDTQYF
.,.,TRBV7-9,TRBJ2-3,TGTGCCAGCAGCTTACCAGGGACAGATACGCAGTATTTT,CASSLPGTDTQYF
.,.,TRBV30,TRBJ2-7,TGTGCCTGGAGTCTGTCAGTCTACGAGCAGTACTTC,CAWSLSVYEQYF
.,once,TRBV7-2,TRBJ1-4,TGTGCCAGCAGCCATACGGCGGGAGGGCGTGAAAAACTGTTTTTT,CASSHTAGGREKLFF
TRBD1,.,TRBV4-1,TRBJ2-1,TGCGCCAGCAGGCCCCAGGGACAGGGGGCTTATTATGAGCAGTTCTTC,CASRPQGQGAYYEQFF
TRBD2,once,TRBV4-1,TRBJ2-1,TGCGCCAGCAGCCAAGGTAGAGGCGGGAGCTCCTACAATGAGCAGTTCTTC,CASSQGRGGSSYNEQFF
TRBD2,.,TRBV4-2,TRBJ2-3,TGTGCCAGCAGCCCCTTCCCTAGCGGGGGACTTATCACGCAGTATTTT,CASSPFPSGGLITQYF
.,.,TRBV10-3,TRBJ2-2,TGTGCCATCAGTGACGCAGGGGACACCGGGGAGCTGTTTTTT,CAISDAGDTGELFF
.,.,TRBV25-1,TRBJ1-5,TGTGCCAGCAGTGAATGGAACAGTGGAGGTCAGCCCCAGCATTTT,CASSEWNSGGQPQHF
TRBD1,.,TRBV5-6,TRBJ2-3,TGTGCCAGCAGGGTGGGACAGCTCACAGATACGCAGTATTTT,CASRVGQLTDTQYF
.,.,TRBV18,TRBJ1-6,TGTGCCAGCTCACCTGGCAGAACAAATTCACCCCTCCACTTT,CASSPGRTNSPLHF
TRBD1,.,TRBV9,TRBJ1-1,TGTGCCAGCAGCCCCCAGACAGGGTTCACTGAAGCTTTCTTT,CASSPQTGFTEAFF
TRBD1,.,TRBV5-6,TRBJ1-6,TGTGCCAGCAGTATGGACAGGCAAAATTCACCCCTCCACTTT,CASSMDRQNSPLHF
.,.,TRBV5-4,TRBJ2-3,TGTGCCAGCAGCTTGGTGGACGGGGCAGATACGCAGTATTTT,CASSLVDGADTQYF
.,.,TRBV6-5,TRBJ2-1,TGTGCCAGCAGTCCCCTTGACAGGTTCTTCAATGAGCAGTTCTTC,CASSPLDRFFNEQFF
.,.,TRBV2,TRBJ1-3,TGTGCCAGCAGTGTAGAGCGGAATTGGAACACCATATATTTT,CASSVERNWNTIYF
TRBD2,.,TRBV5-1,TRBJ2-3,TGCGCCAGCACCACGGGACTAGCCGGCACAGATACGCAGTATTTT,CASTTGLAGTDTQYF
.,.,TRBV21-1,TRBJ2-2,TGTGCCAGCAGCACGACGACTGGAGGCCAAAACACCGGGGAGCTGTTTTTT,CASSTTTGGQNTGELFF
TRBD1,once,TRBV6-1,TRBJ1-5,TGTGCCAGCAGTGTAGGGGCAGGGGGCGTTCAGCCCCAGCATTTT,CASSVGAGGVQPQHF